One and the same sample provided the 20 T cell receptor beta chains below, sequenced in a study of CD8 T cells in ankylosing spondylitis. TCRdb analysed the 5' RACE reads with MiXCR anew, one entry per CDR3 protein. The table lists just over 300,000 distinct CDR3 sequences, roughly 20% of them singletons. The sequenced sample consisted of blood, either unsorted or a sorted T cell fraction (not recorded which). These TCRs come from a female donor with ankylosing spondylitis or in good health (not recorded which).

V and J are TRBV5-1 and TRBJ2-3; no firm D call. This CDR3 region has 15 residues. The germline CDR1 and CDR2 sequences are SGHRS and YFSETQ. Between the trimmed V and J ends, which lost 2 bases and 0 bases, there was a span of 10 bases. The CDR3 region is CASSFTSASTDTQYF. DNA of the CDR3: TGCGCCAGCAGCTTTACGAGCGCGAGCACAGATACGCAGTATTTT. Supplemented by reference TRBV5-1 and TRBJ2-3, the full variable domain reads KAGVTQTPRYLIKTRGQQVTLSCSPISGHRSVSWYQQTPGQGLQFLFEYFSETQRNKGNFPGRFSGRQFSNSRSEMNVSTLELGDSALYLCASSFTSASTDTQYFGPGTRLTVL.

This clonotype was seen a handful of times. This chain joins TRBV7-2 and TRBJ1-4; D is perhaps TRBD1 (5 bases). V shed 5 bases and J shed 12 bases, with 19 bases lying between them. Germline lookup yields CDR1 SGHTA and CDR2 FQGNSA. This CDR3 comprises 14 residues. The CDR3 nucleotides are TGTGCCAGCAGCCCAAGGCCCCTGGGGGGGGAACTGTTTTTT. Its protein is CASSPRPLGGELFF.

This clonotype was counted between two and nine times. CDR3 coding DNA: TGTGCCAGCAGTCCCCGGGAGGGGACACCTATATCCGAGCAGTACTTC. It is translated as CASSPREGTPISEQYF. The chain employs TRBV28 and TRBJ2-7, with 8 nucleotides matching TRBD2. J was trimmed by 6 bases and V by 5 bases; bases with no gene match: 15. Germline lookup yields CDR1 MDHEN and CDR2 SYDVKM. The CDR3 runs to 16 residues.

This clonotype has more than one count but fewer than ten. This chain links TRBV20-1 with TRBJ2-7; 13 nucleotides align to TRBD2. CDR3 length: 18 residues. Trimming cost V 5 bases and J 3 bases; bases outside gene matches: 16. The V gene's germline CDR1 is DFQATT and CDR2 SNEGSKA (reference sequence). The DNA of the CDR3 is TGCAGTGCTCTCAAACCGACTAGCGGGAGGTCTCTAAACTACGAGCAGTACTTC. Translated, it gives CSALKPTSGRSLNYEQYF.

The sample holds a few counts of this clonotype. V and J are TRBV20-1 and TRBJ2-7; 10 nucleotides line up with TRBD2. V shed 6 bases and J 0 bases; nucleotides not matched to a gene: 8. Germline-derived CDR1 and CDR2 are DFQATT and SNEGSKA (reference sequence). This CDR3 spans 15 amino acids. The CDR3 DNA follows: TGCAGTGCGGGGGGACTAGCGAGGAGCTCCTACGAGCAGTACTTC. It translates to CSAGGLARSSYEQYF.

This chain joins TRBV7-2 and TRBJ2-1, with D hard to call. Germline assignment: CDR1 SGHTA and CDR2 FQGNSA. The germline V and J ends were trimmed by 2 bases and 0 bases, with 5 bases remaining between them. This CDR3 comprises 14 residues. CDR3 coding DNA: TGTGCCAGCAGCTTACATAGCTCCTACAATGAGCAGTTCTTC. This sequence encodes CASSLHSSYNEQFF.

This clonotype occurred a few times. The chain recombines TRBV18 with TRBJ2-2; TRBD2 agrees at 8 bases. V shed 2 bases and J 0 bases; nucleotides not matched to a gene: 2. Germline V CDR1 and CDR2: KGHSH, LQKENI. The CDR3 has 16 amino acids. CDR3 residues: CASSPGGRPNTGELFF. CDR3 nucleotides: TGTGCCAGCTCACCAGGCGGGAGGCCGAACACCGGGGAGCTGTTTTTT.

The sample holds a few counts of this clonotype. The chain links TRBV18 to TRBJ1-1, with D unresolved. There are 14 residues in the CDR3. Germline values: CDR1 KGHSH, CDR2 LQKENI. Trimming pared 1 base from V and 1 base from J, leaving 7 bases between. CDR3 coding DNA: TGTGCCAGCTCACCACGTTCAGCGAACACTGAAGCTTTCTTT. Translation: CASSPRSANTEAFF.

The CDR3 region is CASSLARGPGASYNEQFF. Written as DNA, the CDR3 is TGTGCCAGCAGCTTAGCCAGGGGACCGGGAGCCTCCTACAATGAGCAGTTCTTC. The rearrangement uses TRBV25-1 and TRBJ2-1; D possibly matches TRBD1 or TRBD2 (6 bases each). The germline CDR1 and CDR2 sequences are MGHDK and SYGVNS. The CDR3 length is 18 residues. V lost 6 bases and J 0 bases, leaving 21 bases between the germline ends.

This clonotype was seen a handful of times. The genes are TRBV9 and TRBJ1-2; TRBD1 aligns across 10 bases. Germline V CDR1 and CDR2: SGDLS, YYNGEE. This CDR3 contains 15 residues. V was clipped by 4 bases and J by 2 bases; unmatched bases: 5. In DNA form, the CDR3 reads TGTGCCAGCAGCTTAGGACAGGGGGGCAACTATGGCTACACCTTC. It codes for CASSLGQGGNYGYTF. Full variable domain (outside the CDR3, taken from reference TRBV9 and TRBJ1-2): DSGVTQTPKHLITATGQRVTLRCSPRSGDLSVYWYQQSLDQGLQFLIQYYNGEERAKGNILERFSAQQFPDLHSELNLSSLELGDSALYFCASSLGQGGNYGYTFGSGTRLTVV.

CDR3 region: CASSLTGGWTQYF. CDR3 nucleotides: TGTGCCAGCAGCCTTACAGGGGGGTGGACCCAGTACTTC. V usage is TRBV12-3 or TRBV12-4 and J usage is TRBJ2-5; 8 bases agree with TRBD1. The V gene end was trimmed by 6 bases and the J gene end by 7 bases; junction bases not matched to a gene: 7. This CDR3 contains 13 residues.

This clonotype was observed a handful of times. The gene calls are TRBV12-3 or TRBV12-4 and TRBJ2-3, with a weak D call TRBD1 (6 bases). The CDR3 loop spans 15 amino acids. Trimming took 7 bases from V and 2 from J, leaving 16 bases between them. The CDR3 here is CASNKSRGPTDTQYF. The CDR3 region has the DNA TGTGCCAGCAACAAAAGCAGGGGTCCCACAGATACGCAGTATTTT.

V usage is TRBV20-1 and J usage is TRBJ2-1; D ambiguous. The germline V gene encodes CDR1 DFQATT and CDR2 SNEGSKA (reference sequence). V lost 0 bases and J 3 bases, leaving 12 bases between the germline ends. The CDR3 runs to 15 residues. The CDR3 sequence is CSARDPVNNYNEQFF. DNA for the CDR3: TGCAGTGCTAGAGATCCCGTAAATAACTACAATGAGCAGTTCTTC.

This clonotype was observed at least ten times. The genes are TRBV5-1 and TRBJ2-3, with 14 positions matching TRBD2. V gave up 7 bases and J gave up 3 bases; unmatched junction bases: 7. CDR3 length: 16 residues. From germline, CDR1 is SGHRS and CDR2 YFSETQ. CDR3 amino acids: CASRPGTSGRTDTQYF. As DNA, the CDR3 is TGCGCCAGCCGCCCCGGGACTAGCGGGAGAACAGATACGCAGTATTTT.

DNA of the CDR3: TGCAGTGCTAGAGATACTCCAGGGGGGTCCTACGAGCAGTACTTC. Its protein product is CSARDTPGGSYEQYF. This chain joins TRBV20-1 and TRBJ2-7; possible D gene TRBD1, 7 bases. The CDR3 covers 15 residues. The V end lost 0 bases, the J end lost 1 base, and 13 bases lay between the germline ends. CDR1 is DFQATT and CDR2 is SNEGSKA in the germline V gene (reference sequence).

V and J are TRBV12-3 or TRBV12-4 and TRBJ2-3; the D is unclear. The V gene lost 3 bases and the J gene lost 0 bases, with 19 bases spanning the gap. The CDR3 is 18 amino acids. Here the CDR3 reads CASSFHPFISGSTDTQYF. The CDR3 nucleotides read TGTGCCAGCAGTTTCCACCCTTTTATTTCCGGGAGCACAGATACGCAGTATTTT.

V is TRBV5-5 and J is TRBJ1-1; the match to TRBD1 covers 7 bases. V shed 1 base and J 6 bases; nucleotides not matched to a gene: 6. CDR1 and CDR2 (germline): SGHKS, YYEKEE (reference sequence). This CDR3 has 14 residues. The CDR3 sequence is CASSLTGARAEAFF. The CDR3 region has the DNA TGTGCCAGCAGCTTGACAGGGGCGCGGGCTGAAGCTTTCTTT.

V gene TRBV5-6 combines with J gene TRBJ2-7, with D possibly TRBD1 on 5 matching bases. The CDR3 is 14 residues long. V shed 3 bases and J shed 4 bases, with 14 bases lying between them. Germline CDR1 is SGHDT and CDR2 is YYEEEE. The DNA of the CDR3 is TGTGCCAGCAGCTACAGGTATAAGGCGTACGAGCAGTACTTC. This sequence encodes CASSYRYKAYEQYF.

This clonotype was counted once. A much larger clone differs by one base, so this may be a read error. V is TRBV19 and J is TRBJ1-1; the D gene is possibly TRBD1 (5 bases). Trimming shortened V by 6 bases and J by 6 bases, and 17 bases separated the two germline ends. This CDR3 region has 14 residues. Germline loops: CDR1 LNHDA, CDR2 SQIVND (reference sequence). In DNA, the CDR3 is TGTGCCAGTAGAGATCCAGGGACTCAACCTGAAGCTTTCTTT. Translated: CASRDPGTQPEAFF. Complete variable domain (other parts from reference TRBV19 and TRBJ1-1): DGGITQSPKYLFRKEGQNVTLSCEQNLNHDAMYWYRQDPGQGLRLIYYSQIVNDFQKGDIAEGYSVSREKKESFPLTVTSAQKNPTAFYLCASRDPGTQPEAFFGQGTRLTVV.

V and J are TRBV12-3 or TRBV12-4 and TRBJ1-1, with 7 nucleotides matching TRBD1. The CDR3 contains 13 residues. Trimming at V came to 3 bases and at J to 10 bases, leaving 8 bases not matched to a gene. The CDR3 reads CASSFDRANGAFF. CDR3 sequence (DNA): TGTGCCAGCAGTTTCGACAGGGCAAATGGAGCTTTCTTT.